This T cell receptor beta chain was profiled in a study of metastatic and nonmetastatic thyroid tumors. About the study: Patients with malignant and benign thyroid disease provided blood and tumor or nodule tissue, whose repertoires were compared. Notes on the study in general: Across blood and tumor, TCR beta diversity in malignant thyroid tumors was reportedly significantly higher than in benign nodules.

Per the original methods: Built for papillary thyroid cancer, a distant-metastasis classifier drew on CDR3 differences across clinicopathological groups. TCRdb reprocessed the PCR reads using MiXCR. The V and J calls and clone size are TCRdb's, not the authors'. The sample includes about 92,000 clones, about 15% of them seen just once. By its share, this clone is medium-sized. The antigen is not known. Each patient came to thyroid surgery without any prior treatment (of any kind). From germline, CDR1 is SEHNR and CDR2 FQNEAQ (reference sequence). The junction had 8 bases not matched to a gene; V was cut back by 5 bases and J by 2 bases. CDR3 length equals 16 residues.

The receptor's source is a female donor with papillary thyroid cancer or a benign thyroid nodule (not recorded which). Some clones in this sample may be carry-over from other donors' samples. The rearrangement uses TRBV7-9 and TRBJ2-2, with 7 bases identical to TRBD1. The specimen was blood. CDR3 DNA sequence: TGTGCCAGCAGCCACCCAGGGGGATCTAACACCGGGGAGCTGTTTTTT. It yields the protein CASSHPGGSNTGELFF.